This T cell receptor beta chain was recovered during a study of blood T cells in healthy people across ages. Study-level points and caveats: No conclusive comparison of naive versus antigen-experienced cells was possible with unsorted PBMCs. A greater number of naive CD4+ cells and higher diversity distinguished long-lived donors from aged donors.

Trimming pared 5 bases from V and 7 bases from J, leaving 14 bases between. The CDR3 has 13 amino acids. In regard to this clonotype: The antigen is unknown. Just one base apart from a much larger clone, this may be a read error.

Donors were systemically healthy Caucasian individuals from Russia aged 6 to 90 years. Every participating donor contributed about 10 milliliters of peripheral blood through a draw. A second PCR, run for about 6 to 11 cycles, used a sample-barcoded 5' primer plus a J-beta primer mix. A single record per CDR3 protein comes from TCRdb applying MiXCR to the 5' RACE reads. Of some 1.8 million distinct CDR3 sequences listed, more than 35% are singletons. The sequenced sample was blood. The rearrangement joins TRBV12-3 or TRBV12-4 to TRBJ1-2, with a possible D match to TRBD1 (5 bases). The TCR was taken from a human donor in good health. The CDR3 loop reads CASSPLNRTGYTF. As DNA, the CDR3 is TGTGCCAGCAGTCCCTTAAACAGGACTGGCTACACCTTC.